This TCR beta chain emerged from a study of shared clonotypes between healthy human individuals. The study's findings and limits: The study sampled only blood, and tissue repertoires likely differ.

Points on this clone: The antigen remains undetermined.

Trimming removed 2 bases from V and 0 bases from J; junction bases left unmatched: 8. The CDR3 covers 17 residues. Germline V CDR1 and CDR2: SGHRS, YFSETQ. Using ten immunoSEQ deep assay plates, investigators sequenced unsorted PBMC DNA. As handled by the study authors: Filtering differed since immunoSEQ provided only junctions, with no quality scores. Profiled with immunoSEQ multiplex PCR; TCRdb holds only in-frame clones, not every one. V, J and clone size derive from that table, while D and trimming were established from the DNA sequence. The sample holds fewer than 600,000 clones, 60% to 80% seen once.

The clonotype comes from a woman between 40 and 55 years old in good health. Some clones in this sample may be carry-over from other donors' samples. This chain links TRBV5-1 with TRBJ2-3; TRBD2 agrees at 8 bases. Sequencing input: PBMCs. In nucleotides, the CDR3 is TGCGCCAGCAGCTTTCAGGAACTAGCGGACAGCACAGATACGCAGTATTTT. Protein: CASSFQELADSTDTQYF.